There are a few counts of the clone carrying this T cell receptor beta chain. Its antigen is not identified. Findings and caveats of the study: Tumor-infiltrating Treg TCR alpha and beta sequences overlapped most with tumor naive CD4+ T cells, then blood naive. In terms of TCR gene usage, tumor memory CD4+ T cells clustered together with blood and lymph node memory CD4+ cells, as well as with lymph node naive CD4+ cells.

After constant-region reverse-primer amplification, full-length variable regions underwent semi-nested PCR with Nested Universal Primer A. TCRdb called the 5' RACE reads again in MiXCR, with one record for every CDR3 protein. This sample has approximately 23,000 distinct CDR3 sequences; 30% occur once, and the top ten carry roughly 2.4%. The sample taken for sequencing was tumor-infiltrating naive CD4+ T cells sorted from the breast tumor. Subset denoted: naive CD4+ T cells, CD4+CD45RA+CD25-. This clonotype was obtained from a female donor with breast cancer.

This CDR3 reads CASSPVTGGSPNEQFF. For the CDR3, the DNA is TGTGCCAGCAGTCCTGTAACGGGAGGGTCCCCCAATGAGCAGTTCTTC. The chain combines TRBV12-3 or TRBV12-4 with TRBJ2-1, with 8 bases identical to TRBD2. The J segment lost 6 bases and the V segment lost 5 bases, leaving 12 bases of the junction unmatched. The CDR3 loop spans 16 amino acids.